This T cell receptor beta chain comes out of a study of blood T cells in healthy people across ages. V dropped 1 base and J dropped 2; count of bases not matched to a gene: 5. Germline CDR1 is LGHDT and CDR2 is YNNKEL (reference sequence). This CDR3 spans 15 amino acids. Primed by a sample-barcoded 5' primer and a J-beta primer mix, a second PCR proceeded for 7 to 11 cycles. TCRdb recomputed calls from the 5' RACE reads with MiXCR, one row per CDR3 protein. The data contain hundreds of thousands of distinct CDR3 sequences, under 65% of them singletons. General study findings and limits: A roughly linear age-dependent decrease characterized TCR beta diversity per million T cells.

About this clonotype: No antigen is known for it. A much larger clone is a single base away; this may be a read error.

The receptor was isolated from an elderly woman in good health. This chain links TRBV3-1 with TRBJ2-7, with 7 bases lining up with TRBD2. The sample consisted of blood. CDR3 residues: CASSQGRAGPYEQYF. For the CDR3, the DNA is TGTGCCAGCAGCCAAGGACGAGCGGGACCCTACGAGCAGTACTTC.